The entry below gives a single TCR beta chain sequence along with its context. Profiled with immunoSEQ multiplex PCR; TCRdb holds only in-frame clones, not every one. The sample consists of about 50,000 clones, 90% to 95% of them appearing once. This entry comes from a study of blood T cell repertoires in COVID-19. At the level of the study: The study drew acute and convalescent COVID-19 samples from the United States, Italy and Spain.

Trimming pared 6 bases from V and 0 bases from J, leaving 12 bases between. Germline assignment: CDR1 LNHDA and CDR2 SQIVND (reference sequence). The CDR3 extends over 15 amino acids. Sequencing input: peripheral blood. This TCR derives from an elderly woman with acute or convalescent COVID-19. The genes are TRBV19 and TRBJ2-1, with D perhaps TRBD2 (6 bases). The CDR3 sequence is CASSPTRRSYNEQFF. CDR3 sequence (DNA): TGTGCCAGTAGCCCGACTAGACGCTCCTACAATGAGCAGTTCTTC.